A selection of T cell receptor beta chains follows, all from one sample in a study of cytomegalovirus exposure and HLA in healthy donors. Data came from immunoSEQ multiplex PCR; TCRdb stores just in-frame clones and leaves some out. The data hold under 250,000 clones, with roughly 88% observed a single time. Material: PBMCs. These receptors came from a boy younger than 10 in good health and CMV-seronegative. Both conserved end residues are part of each CDR3. D genes are given only for firm matches. Expanded clones are given a class, and other clones once, few, many or no size at all.

J | size | D | V | DNA | CDR3
TRBJ2-7 | - | TRBD2 | TRBV9 | TGTGCCAGCAGTGCCTCCGGGACTAGGGACGAGCAGTACTTC | CASSASGTRDEQYF
TRBJ1-4 | - | - | TRBV19 | TGTGCCAGTACCAACCGGGACACAACAACTAATGAAAAACTGTTTTTT | CASTNRDTTTNEKLFF
TRBJ2-7 | - | TRBD1 | TRBV6-1 | TGTGCCAGCAGTTTCGACAGGGAACACGAGCAGTACTTC | CASSFDREHEQYF
TRBJ1-5 | - | TRBD1 | TRBV18 | TGTGCCAGCTCAGAAGACAGGGCGAGCAATCAGCCCCAGCATTTT | CASSEDRASNQPQHF
TRBJ2-1 | - | TRBD2 | TRBV7-2 | TGTGCCAGCAGCCCGACTAGCGGGGAGCAGTTCTTC | CASSPTSGEQFF
TRBJ1-2 | - | TRBD1 | TRBV27 | TGTGCCAGCAGAGATAGGGACAGCGCTAACTATGGCTACACCTTC | CASRDRDSANYGYTF
TRBJ1-5 | - | - | TRBV2 | TGTGCCAGCAGTTATAATCAGCCCCAGCATTTT | CASSYNQPQHF
TRBJ2-1 | once | - | TRBV10-2 | TGCGCCAGCAGTGTGCCGACCAGCGGGTACTACAATGAGCAGTTCTTC | CASSVPTSGYYNEQFF
TRBJ1-3 | once | TRBD1 | TRBV2 | TGTGCCAGCAGCTTCGAAGACAGGGATGCTGGAAACACCATATATTTT | CASSFEDRDAGNTIYF
TRBJ2-7 | - | TRBD1 | TRBV27 | TGTGCCAGCAGTCCTGGGACAGGTTTTTTCTACGAGCAGTACTTC | CASSPGTGFFYEQYF
TRBJ2-5 | - | TRBD2 | TRBV7-9 | TGTTCCAGCAGCCTTTTAGCGGGGCGAGGGGAGACCCAGTACTTC | CSSSLLAGRGETQYF
TRBJ1-2 | - | - | TRBV29-1 | TGCAGCGTTGTGACAGTTAACTATGGCTACACCTTC | CSVVTVNYGYTF
TRBJ2-4 | - | - | TRBV5-4 | TGTGCCAGCAGCTCCACGACGGGAATTCAGTACTTC | CASSSTTGIQYF
TRBJ1-5 | - | - | TRBV11-2 | TGTGCCAGCAGCTTAGACGTATATAGCAATCAGCCCCAGCATTTT | CASSLDVYSNQPQHF
TRBJ2-3 | - | TRBD2 | TRBV29-1 | TGCAGCGTTGAAAGGCTAGCGGTTTCTAGCACAGATACGCAGTATTTT | CSVERLAVSSTDTQYF
TRBJ1-3 | once | TRBD1 | TRBV30 | TGTGCCCGAACAGACAGGGGGGATGGAAACACCATATATTTT | CARTDRGDGNTIYF
TRBJ2-7 | - | TRBD1 | TRBV2 | TGTGCCAGCAAGGAGGGGACAGGGTCGGTCGAGCAGTACTTC | CASKEGTGSVEQYF
TRBJ2-7 | - | TRBD1 | TRBV4-1 | TGCGCCAGCAGCCGCCGGGACAGGGGTTACGAGCAGTACTTC | CASSRRDRGYEQYF
TRBJ2-7 | - | TRBD2 | TRBV5-1 | TGCGCCAGCAGCTTGTGGACTAGCGGGAGCGACGAGCAGTACTTC | CASSLWTSGSDEQYF
TRBJ2-7 | - | - | TRBV10-3 | TGTGCCATCAGTGAGTCGACAGGCTTAGCCTACGAGCAGTACTTC | CAISESTGLAYEQYF
TRBJ2-3 | few | - | TRBV19 | TGTGCCAGTAGTGTTACAGCGGACACAGATACGCAGTATTTT | CASSVTADTDTQYF
TRBJ2-7 | - | - | TRBV20-1 | TGCAGTGCTCTGGGGCCGTTAGGGCAGTACTTC | CSALGPLGQYF
TRBJ2-3 | - | TRBD1 | TRBV6-1 | TGTGCCAGCAGTGAGGTGGCAGGGGGCCTACATACGCAGTATTTT | CASSEVAGGLHTQYF
TRBJ2-7 | - | TRBD2 | TRBV2 | TGTGCCAGCAGTGAATTAGGGACTAGCGGGAGCCACGAGCAGTACTTC | CASSELGTSGSHEQYF
TRBJ2-2 | - | - | TRBV4-1 | TGCGCCAGCAGCTGGACAGACACCGGGGAGCTGTTTTTT | CASSWTDTGELFF
TRBJ2-7 | - | TRBD1 | TRBV5-4 | TGTGCCAGCACACTAAGACCGGGACAGGTCTACGAGCAGTACTTC | CASTLRPGQVYEQYF
TRBJ1-1 | - | TRBD1 | TRBV27 | TGTGCCAGCAGACCGGGACAGGGGAACACTGAAGCTTTCTTT | CASRPGQGNTEAFF
TRBJ2-7 | - | TRBD2 | TRBV7-2 | TGTGCCAGCAGCCAAACTAGCGGGACCCGACGCAAGTACTTC | CASSQTSGTRRKYF
TRBJ1-4 | - | - | TRBV30 | TGTGCCTGGAGTGTGGGGGGGGCTCATGAAAAACTGTTTTTT | CAWSVGGAHEKLFF
TRBJ1-5 | - | - | TRBV15 | TGTGCCACCAGCAGAGACAGGGGAAGGGGTCAGCCCCAGCATTTT | CATSRDRGRGQPQHF
TRBJ2-5 | - | TRBD2 | TRBV5-1 | TGCGCCAGCAGCTTAGGGCGAGCGGGGGTGCAAGAGACCCAGTACTTC | CASSLGRAGVQETQYF
TRBJ2-5 | - | - | TRBV5-4 | TGTGCCAGCAGCCCTCGTCCGGAGCCCCAAAGAGAGACCCAGTACTTC | CASSPRPEPQRETQYF
TRBJ2-3 | - | - | TRBV4-1 | TGCGCCAGCAGCCAAGATGGCCAGTCGCAGTATTTT | CASSQDGQSQYF
TRBJ2-5 | - | TRBD2 | TRBV9 | TGTGCCAGCAGCGTCGGGACTAGCGGGAGGGAGACCCAGTACTTC | CASSVGTSGRETQYF
TRBJ1-3 | - | - | TRBV29-1 | TGCAGCGTTGGAGGCTCTGGAAACACCATATATTTT | CSVGGSGNTIYF
TRBJ2-5 | - | TRBD2 | TRBV5-4 | TGTGCCAGCAGCCCCTCGACTAGCGGGGGTTGGGAGACCCAGTACTTC | CASSPSTSGGWETQYF
TRBJ2-1 | - | - | TRBV4-1 | TGCGCCAGCAGCCAAGCCAGGGAGCAGTTCTTC | CASSQAREQFF
TRBJ2-4 | - | - | TRBV29-1 | TGCAGCGTTGAAGGTGGCGGTGGCATTCAGTACTTC | CSVEGGGGIQYF
TRBJ1-4 | - | TRBD1 | TRBV6-1 | TGTGCCAGCATGGACAGGGGGCTACCTAATGAAAAACTGTTTTTT | CASMDRGLPNEKLFF
TRBJ1-4 | few | TRBD1 | TRBV2 | TGTGCCAGCGTAGACAGGGGGCGAGAAAAACTGTTTTTT | CASVDRGREKLFF
TRBJ1-2 | - | TRBD1 | TRBV5-1 | TGCGCCAGCCAAACCACTACAGGGGTGGACGGCTACACCTTC | CASQTTTGVDGYTF
TRBJ2-7 | few | TRBD2 | TRBV5-6 | TGTGCCAGCAGCTACTGGACTAGCGGGAGTTGGTACGAGCAGTACTTC | CASSYWTSGSWYEQYF
TRBJ2-5 | - | TRBD2 | TRBV7-9 | TGTGCCAGCAGCTTAGCGGCTAGCGGGATAGGGGAGACCCAGTACTTC | CASSLAASGIGETQYF